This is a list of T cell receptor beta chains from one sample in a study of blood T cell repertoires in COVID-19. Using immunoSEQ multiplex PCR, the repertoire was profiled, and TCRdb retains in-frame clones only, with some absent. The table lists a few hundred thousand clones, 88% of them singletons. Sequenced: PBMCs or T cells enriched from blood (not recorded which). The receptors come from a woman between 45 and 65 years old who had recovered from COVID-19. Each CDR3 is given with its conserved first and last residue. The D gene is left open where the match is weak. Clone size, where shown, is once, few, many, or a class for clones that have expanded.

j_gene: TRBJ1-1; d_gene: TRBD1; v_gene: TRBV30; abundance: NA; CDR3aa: CAWSEQGGTEAFF; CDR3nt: TGTGCCTGGAGTGAACAGGGGGGAACTGAAGCTTTCTTT
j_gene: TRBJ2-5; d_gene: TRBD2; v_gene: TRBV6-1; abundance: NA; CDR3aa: CASSGQGTSGRAPQYF; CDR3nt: TGTGCCAGCAGTGGCCAGGGGACTAGCGGGAGGGCCCCCCAGTACTTC
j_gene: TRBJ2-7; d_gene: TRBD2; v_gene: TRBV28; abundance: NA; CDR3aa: CASSTQGTSEYEQYF; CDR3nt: TGTGCCAGCAGTACCCAAGGGACTAGCGAATACGAGCAGTACTTC
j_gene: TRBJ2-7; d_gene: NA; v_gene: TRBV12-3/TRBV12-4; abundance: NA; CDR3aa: CASNQGTYEQYF; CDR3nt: TGTGCCAGCAACCAGGGCACCTACGAGCAGTACTTC
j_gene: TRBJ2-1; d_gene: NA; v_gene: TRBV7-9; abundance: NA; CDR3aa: CASSYLASYNEQFF; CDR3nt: TGTGCCAGCTCCTACCTTGCCTCCTACAATGAGCAGTTCTTC
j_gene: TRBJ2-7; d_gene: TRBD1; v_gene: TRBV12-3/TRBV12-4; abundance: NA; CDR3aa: CASSWGQYYEQYF; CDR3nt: TGTGCCAGCAGTTGGGGACAGTACTACGAGCAGTACTTC
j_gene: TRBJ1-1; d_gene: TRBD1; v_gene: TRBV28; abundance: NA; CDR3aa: CASSFYQQGLDTEAFF; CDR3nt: TGTGCCAGCAGTTTTTATCAACAGGGGCTGGACACTGAAGCTTTCTTT
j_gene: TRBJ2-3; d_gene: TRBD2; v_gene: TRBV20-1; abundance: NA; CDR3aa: CSASGRTSGTGTQYF; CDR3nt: TGCAGTGCTAGTGGTCGGACTAGCGGAACTGGTACGCAGTATTTT
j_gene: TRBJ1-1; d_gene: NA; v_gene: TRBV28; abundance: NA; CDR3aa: CASSSPGESTEAFF; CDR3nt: TGTGCCAGCAGTTCTCCAGGGGAGAGCACTGAAGCTTTCTTT
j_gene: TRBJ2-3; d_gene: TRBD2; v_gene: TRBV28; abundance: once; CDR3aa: CASSLFASGYTDTQYF; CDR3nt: TGTGCCAGCAGTTTATTTGCTAGCGGTTACACAGATACGCAGTATTTT
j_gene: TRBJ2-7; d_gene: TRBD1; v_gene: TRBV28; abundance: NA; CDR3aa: CASGNSGTVVEQYF; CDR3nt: TGTGCCAGCGGAAACTCCGGGACAGTGGTCGAGCAGTACTTC
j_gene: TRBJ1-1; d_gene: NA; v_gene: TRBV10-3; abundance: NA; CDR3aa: CAIRSTGTGAFF; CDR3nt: TGTGCCATCAGAAGTACAGGGACCGGAGCTTTCTTT
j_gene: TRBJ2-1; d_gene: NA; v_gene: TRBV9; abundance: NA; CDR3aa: CASSPNIDRPVQFF; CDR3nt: TGTGCCAGCAGCCCAAACATCGACAGACCTGTGCAGTTCTTC
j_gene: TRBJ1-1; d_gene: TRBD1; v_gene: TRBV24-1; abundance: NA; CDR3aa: CATSDSTGGLTEAFF; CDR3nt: TGTGCCACCAGTGATTCGACAGGGGGCCTCACTGAAGCTTTCTTT
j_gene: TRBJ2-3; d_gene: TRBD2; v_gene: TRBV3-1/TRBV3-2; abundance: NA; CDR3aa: CASSRLAGGDTQYF; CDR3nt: TGTGCCAGCAGTCGACTAGCGGGTGGGGATACGCAGTATTTT
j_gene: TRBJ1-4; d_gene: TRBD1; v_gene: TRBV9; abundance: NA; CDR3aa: CASSAGQRNEKLFF; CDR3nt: TGTGCCAGCAGCGCGGGACAGAGAAATGAAAAACTGTTTTTT
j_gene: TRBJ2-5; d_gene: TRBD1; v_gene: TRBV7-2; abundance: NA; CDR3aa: CASSGAAGGYGTQYF; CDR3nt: TGTGCCAGCAGCGGAGCAGCAGGGGGCTACGGGACCCAGTACTTC
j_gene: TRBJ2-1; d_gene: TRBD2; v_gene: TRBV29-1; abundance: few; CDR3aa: CSVDRAGGPNEQFF; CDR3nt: TGCAGCGTTGATCGAGCGGGAGGGCCGAATGAGCAGTTCTTC
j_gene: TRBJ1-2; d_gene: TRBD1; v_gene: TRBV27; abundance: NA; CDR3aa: CASSPGQGGYTF; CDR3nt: TGTGCCAGCAGTCCGGGACAGGGTGGCTACACCTTC
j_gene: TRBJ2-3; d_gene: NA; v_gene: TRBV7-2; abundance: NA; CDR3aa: CASSLVPDTDTQYF; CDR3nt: TGTGCCAGCAGCTTAGTCCCAGACACAGATACGCAGTATTTT
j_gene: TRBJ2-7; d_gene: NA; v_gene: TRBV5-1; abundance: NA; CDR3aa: CASSVGTGSYEQYF; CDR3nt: TGCGCCAGCAGTGTTGGGACTGGCTCCTACGAGCAGTACTTC
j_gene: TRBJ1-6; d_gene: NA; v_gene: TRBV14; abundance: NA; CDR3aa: CASSQDKQLYNSPLHF; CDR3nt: TGTGCCAGCAGCCAAGACAAGCAACTTTATAATTCACCCCTCCACTTT
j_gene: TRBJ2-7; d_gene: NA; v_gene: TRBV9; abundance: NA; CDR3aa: CASSEGLDLSYEQYF; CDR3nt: TGTGCCAGCAGCGAGGGACTGGACTTGAGTTACGAGCAGTACTTC
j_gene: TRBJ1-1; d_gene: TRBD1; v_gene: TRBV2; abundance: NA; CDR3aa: CASSERDRQGTEAFF; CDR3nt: TGTGCCAGCAGTGAGCGGGACAGGCAGGGAACTGAAGCTTTCTTT
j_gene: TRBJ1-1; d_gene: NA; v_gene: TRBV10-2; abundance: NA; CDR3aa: CASSEPSGRGGTEAFF; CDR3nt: TGCGCCAGCAGTGAGCCCAGTGGGAGGGGGGGGACTGAAGCTTTCTTT
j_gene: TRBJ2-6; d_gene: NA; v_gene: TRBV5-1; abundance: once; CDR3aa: CASKVEGGANVLTF; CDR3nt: TGCGCCAGCAAAGTTGAGGGAGGGGCCAACGTCCTGACTTTC
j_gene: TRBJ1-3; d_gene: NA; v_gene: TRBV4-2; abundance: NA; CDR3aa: CASSQDQGSGNTIYF; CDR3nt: TGTGCCAGCAGCCAAGATCAGGGGTCAGGAAACACCATATATTTT
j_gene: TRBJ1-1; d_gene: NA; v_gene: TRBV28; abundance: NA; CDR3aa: CASSSGEVAFF; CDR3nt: TGTGCCAGCAGTTCGGGGGAGGTGGCTTTCTTT
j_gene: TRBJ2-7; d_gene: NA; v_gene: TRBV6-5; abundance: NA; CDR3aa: CASRTGSSYEQYF; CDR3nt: TGTGCCAGCAGGACGGGTAGCTCCTACGAGCAGTACTTC
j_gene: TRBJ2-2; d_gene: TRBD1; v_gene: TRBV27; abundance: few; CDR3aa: CASSLIGAGGKSGELFF; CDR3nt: TGTGCCAGCAGTTTAATTGGGGCAGGGGGAAAATCCGGGGAGCTGTTTTTT
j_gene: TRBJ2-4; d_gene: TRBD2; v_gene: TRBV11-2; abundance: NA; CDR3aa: CASSLDGGRGRAEAKNIQYF; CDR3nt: TGTGCCAGCAGCTTAGATGGGGGACGCGGGAGGGCCGAGGCCAAAAACATTCAGTACTTC
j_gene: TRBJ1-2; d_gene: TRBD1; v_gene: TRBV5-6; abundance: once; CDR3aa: CASSLGQGKQGYTF; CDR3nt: TGTGCCAGCAGCCTGGGACAGGGAAAGCAAGGCTACACCTTC
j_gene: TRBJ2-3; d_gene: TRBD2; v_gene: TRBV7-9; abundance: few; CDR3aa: CASSLLLGGEYF; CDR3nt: TGTGCCAGCAGCTTATTGTTGGGAGGGGAGTATTTT
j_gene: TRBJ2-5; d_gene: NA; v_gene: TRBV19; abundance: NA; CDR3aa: CASSMKSLSETQYF; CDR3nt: TGTGCCAGTAGTATGAAGAGTCTTTCGGAGACCCAGTACTTC
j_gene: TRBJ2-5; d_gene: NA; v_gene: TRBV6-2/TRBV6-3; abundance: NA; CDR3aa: CASSYRETTQETQYF; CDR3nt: TGTGCCAGCAGTTATCGGGAGACGACCCAAGAGACCCAGTACTTC
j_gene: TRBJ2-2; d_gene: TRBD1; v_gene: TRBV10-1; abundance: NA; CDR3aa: CASRDRGHTGELFF; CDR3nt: TGCGCCAGCAGGGACAGGGGGCACACCGGGGAGCTGTTTTTT
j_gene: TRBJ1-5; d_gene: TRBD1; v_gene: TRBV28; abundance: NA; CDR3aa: CASNRGQGRNQPQHF; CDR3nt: TGTGCCAGCAACAGGGGGCAGGGTAGGAATCAGCCCCAGCATTTT
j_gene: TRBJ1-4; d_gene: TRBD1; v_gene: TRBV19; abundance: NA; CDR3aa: CASRDRGPSNEKLFF; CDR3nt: TGTGCCAGTAGGGACAGGGGCCCGTCGAATGAAAAACTGTTTTTT
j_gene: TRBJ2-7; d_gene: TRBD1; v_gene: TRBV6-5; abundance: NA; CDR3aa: CASSRGQGGTYEQYF; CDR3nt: TGTGCCAGCAGTAGAGGACAGGGGGGGACCTACGAGCAGTACTTC
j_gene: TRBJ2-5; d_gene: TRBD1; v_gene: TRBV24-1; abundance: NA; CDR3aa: CATGTGTGRETQYF; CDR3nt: TGTGCCACCGGGACAGGGACGGGGCGGGAGACCCAGTACTTC
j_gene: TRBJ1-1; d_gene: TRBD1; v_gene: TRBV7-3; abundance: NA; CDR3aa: CASSRGDRGLRNTEAFF; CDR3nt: TGTGCCAGCAGCCGAGGTGACAGGGGGTTGAGGAACACTGAAGCTTTCTTT
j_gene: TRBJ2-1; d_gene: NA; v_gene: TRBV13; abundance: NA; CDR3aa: CASSLTKQSPYNEQFF; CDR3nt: TGTGCCAGCAGCTTAACTAAGCAGTCCCCCTACAATGAGCAGTTCTTC
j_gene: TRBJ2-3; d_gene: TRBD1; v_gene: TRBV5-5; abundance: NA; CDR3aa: CASSAGTGNPDTQYF; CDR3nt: TGTGCCAGCAGCGCTGGGACAGGGAATCCCGATACGCAGTATTTT
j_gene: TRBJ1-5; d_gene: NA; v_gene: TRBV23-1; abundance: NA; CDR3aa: CASSPPPGAYSNQPQHF; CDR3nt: TGCGCCAGCAGTCCACCCCCAGGGGCTTATAGCAATCAGCCCCAGCATTTT